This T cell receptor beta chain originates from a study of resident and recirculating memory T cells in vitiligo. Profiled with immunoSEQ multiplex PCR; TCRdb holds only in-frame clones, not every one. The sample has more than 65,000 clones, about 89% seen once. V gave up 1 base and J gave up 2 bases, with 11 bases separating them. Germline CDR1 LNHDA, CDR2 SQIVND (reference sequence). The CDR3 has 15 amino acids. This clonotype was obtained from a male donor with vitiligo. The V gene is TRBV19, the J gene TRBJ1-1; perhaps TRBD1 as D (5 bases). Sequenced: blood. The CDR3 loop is CASSIGGRDNTEAFF. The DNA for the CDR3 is TGTGCCAGTAGTATAGGTGGCAGGGATAACACTGAAGCTTTCTTT.